The rows below give T cell receptor beta chains drawn from one sample of a study of monozygotic twins with inflammatory bowel disease. TCRdb reprocessed the 5' RACE reads; each CDR3 protein has one entry and no DNA is given. The sample's table shows 300,000 to 350,000 distinct CDR3 sequences. Sequencing was carried out using blood. These TCRs come from a human donor with ulcerative colitis or Crohn's disease, or a healthy co-twin of an affected twin (not recorded which). Both conserved end residues are part of each CDR3. Fields, in order: V gene, J gene, CDR3 protein.

TRBV5-1	TRBJ1-2	CASSLAGLSGYTF
TRBV25-1	TRBJ2-1	CASSEWRRTQGNEQFF
TRBV20-1	TRBJ2-7	CSAKSDLAGGVFYEQYF
TRBV6-2/TRBV6-3	TRBJ2-3	CASSSRTKSTDTQYF
TRBV20-1	TRBJ2-1	CSARDVADLYNEQFF
TRBV3-1	TRBJ2-1	CASSQETGYNEQFF
TRBV2	TRBJ1-1	CASRPTGGPWGNTEAFF
TRBV29-1	TRBJ1-1	CSVEHPQDTEAFF
TRBV7-2	TRBJ1-1	CASSLGWGGTEAFF
TRBV15	TRBJ2-7	CATSRDRGSYEQYF
TRBV24-1	TRBJ2-2	CATSDMLAGRSTGELFF
TRBV10-3	TRBJ2-2	CAISEGLAGVADTGELFF
TRBV7-3	TRBJ2-1	CASSAGQGKEQFF
TRBV5-6	TRBJ2-1	CASSLGQGIFNEQFF
TRBV7-9	TRBJ1-5	CASSLGRTGGQPQHF
TRBV27	TRBJ2-7	CASSLKPGTGGLYEQYF
TRBV4-1	TRBJ2-7	CASSQVSDRKNEQYF
TRBV7-9	TRBJ2-3	CASSATGQWVSTDTQYF
TRBV7-9	TRBJ1-4	CASSLRRWGTNEKLFF
TRBV7-3	TRBJ2-2	CASSLDSAQGSTGELFF
TRBV10-2	TRBJ1-6	CASNPGLSYNSPLHF
TRBV5-1	TRBJ2-1	CASSSMTSNEQFF
TRBV11-3	TRBJ2-2	CASESWTGELFF
TRBV5-1	TRBJ1-2	CASGLSEAVGYTF
TRBV12-3/TRBV12-4	TRBJ2-1	CASSQGVEQFF
TRBV5-1	TRBJ1-4	CASRLQGSTNEKLFF
TRBV9	TRBJ2-4	CASSVVASPPSIQYF
TRBV5-1	TRBJ2-3	CASSLGTGVFTDTQYF
TRBV5-1	TRBJ2-7	CASSFLGGLRSSYEQYF
TRBV19	TRBJ2-7	CASSIGGSAYEQYF
TRBV19	TRBJ2-2	CASSPPRGGSTGELFF
TRBV11-2	TRBJ2-5	CASSTGTSGREGETQYF
TRBV20-1	TRBJ1-5	CSAKVEVNQPQHF
TRBV7-2	TRBJ1-1	CASSLARRLWSEAFF
TRBV14	TRBJ2-6	CASSLIGQVIGANVLTF
TRBV6-5	TRBJ2-7	CASSYRGPRTGHYEQYF
TRBV2	TRBJ2-3	CASSRRGSTDTQYF
TRBV7-7	TRBJ1-4	CASSRGSNEKLFF